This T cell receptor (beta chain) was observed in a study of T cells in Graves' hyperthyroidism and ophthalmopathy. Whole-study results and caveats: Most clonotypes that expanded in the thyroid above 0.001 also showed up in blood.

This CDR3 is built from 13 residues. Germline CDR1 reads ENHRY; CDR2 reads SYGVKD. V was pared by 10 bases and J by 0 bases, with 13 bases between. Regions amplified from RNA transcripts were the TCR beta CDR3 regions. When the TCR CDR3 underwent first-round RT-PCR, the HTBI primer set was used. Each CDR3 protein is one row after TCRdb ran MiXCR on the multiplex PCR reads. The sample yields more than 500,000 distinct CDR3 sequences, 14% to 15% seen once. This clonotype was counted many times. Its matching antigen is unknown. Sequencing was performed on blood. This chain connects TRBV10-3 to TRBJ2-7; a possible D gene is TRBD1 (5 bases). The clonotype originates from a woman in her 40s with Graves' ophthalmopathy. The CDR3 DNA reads TGTGCCACCCGACAGCCGCCCTCCTACGAGCAGTACTTC. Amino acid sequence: CATRQPPSYEQYF.